This paragraph covers one TCR beta chain sequence. The record originates from a study of blood T cell repertoires in COVID-19. Study summary: Material from acute and convalescent COVID-19 was sourced from the United States, Italy and Spain.

The cohort comprised adults aged roughly 18 to 100 years residing in approximately 22 US areas. Per germline, CDR1 LNHDA and CDR2 SQIVND (reference sequence). The CDR3 has 13 amino acids. V was clipped by 6 bases and J by 0 bases, with 7 bases between them. Authors' methods: Scientists estimated how many nucleated cells there were by amplifying reference gene primers. Repertoires were generated with immunoSEQ multiplex PCR, while TCRdb's copy carries only in-frame clones and drops some. The V and J calls and clone size were taken over from that table, and D and trimming were inferred from the DNA. The table shows a few hundred thousand clones, with roughly 89% occurring only once.

The sequence derives from a man between 35 and 55 years old who had recovered from COVID-19. Sequenced input: PBMCs or T cells enriched from blood (not recorded which). The gene calls are TRBV19 and TRBJ2-3; no definite D call. The CDR3 nucleotides read TGTGCCAGTAGCGGAGCCAGCACAGATACGCAGTATTTT. Amino acids: CASSGASTDTQYF.